This T cell receptor (beta chain) was profiled in a study of T-cell reconstitution after alpha-beta-depleted transplantation in children. Points from the study as a whole: About two months after transplant, alpha-beta T cells reportedly came from several hundred expanded graft clones.

The table lists this clonotype with many counts. Its specificity is not known. Using unique molecular identifiers, the investigators prepared the TCRbeta library. TCRdb reanalysed the PCR reads using MiXCR and keeps one entry per CDR3 protein. The table includes under 250,000 distinct CDR3 sequences, about 7% detected once. The source of this sequence is a boy aged 2 to 10 with acute lymphoblastic leukemia, due to receive a stem cell transplant. The specimen comprised PBMCs, sampled before TCRalphabeta/CD19-depleted stem cell transplant.

As DNA, the CDR3 is TGTGCCAGCAGCATCACAGGGGCAAACACTGAAGCTTTCTTT. Amino acids: CASSITGANTEAFF. The rearrangement links TRBV7-2 to TRBJ1-1; 7 bases fit TRBD1. After removal of 5 bases from V and 2 bases from J, the junction contained 5 bases not matched to a gene. Germline assignment: CDR1 SGHTA and CDR2 FQGNSA. There are 14 residues in the CDR3.